This entry lists 15 T cell receptor beta chains sequenced from one sample in a study of control samples from healthy donors and cancer patients (TCRdb year 2020). Preparation of the library involved the immunoSEQ multiplex PCR assay. The clones in this table, taken by TCRdb from immuneACCESS, are in-frame only. Not every clone is retained; where verified, under half of the shortfall comes from an unresolved V gene, and the cause of the rest is unknown. The sample table holds about 52,000 clones, of which about 95% were seen once. The ten largest clones take up less than 3% of the sample. The sequenced sample was blood. Receptor source: a man aged 25-45 years in good health.

The chain links TRBV9 to TRBJ1-1; D uncertain. Germline loops: CDR1 SGDLS, CDR2 YYNGEE. The CDR3 extends over 13 amino acids. V lost 4 bases, J lost 1 base, and 8 bases lay in between. CDR3 in DNA: TGTGCCAGCAGCTACACACAGAACACTGAAGCTTTCTTT. Residues: CASSYTQNTEAFF.

Points on this clone: The same CDR3 can be traced to other DNA sequences in this sample. V gene TRBV15 combines with J gene TRBJ2-2; D remains ambiguous. Germline values: CDR1 LNHNV, CDR2 YYDKDF (reference sequence). This CDR3 is 13 amino acids long. The ends were cut back, 3 bases at V and 7 bases at J, with 9 bases in the middle. The CDR3 nucleotides are TGTGCCACCAGCAGGACGGTACGCGGGGAGCTGTTTTTT. Protein sequence: CATSRTVRGELFF.

This chain connects TRBV27 to TRBJ1-4; possible D gene TRBD1, 5 bases. The CDR3 has 13 residues. V lost 4 bases and J lost 2, with 5 bases in between. The germline CDR1 and CDR2 sequences are MNHEY and SMNVEV (reference sequence). For the CDR3, the DNA is TGTGCCAGCAGTTGGGACACTAATGAAAAACTGTTTTTT. Protein: CASSWDTNEKLFF.

The J gene is TRBJ1-5, the V gene TRBV19; D gene ambiguous. V was clipped by 1 base and J by 2 bases, with 3 bases between them. In germline, CDR1 is LNHDA, CDR2 SQIVND (reference sequence). The CDR3 has 13 residues. The CDR3 sequence is CASSIGRNQPQHF. The CDR3 DNA reads TGTGCCAGTAGTATAGGTCGCAATCAGCCCCAGCATTTT.

The chain is built from TRBV29-1 and TRBJ1-5, with D possibly matching TRBD1 (5 bases). The CDR3 has 13 amino acids. Germline V gene lookup returns CDR1 SQVTM and CDR2 ANQGSEA. The V gene lost 4 bases and the J gene lost 7 bases, with 14 bases spanning the gap. The CDR3 here is CSVVGGGGQPQHF. The CDR3 DNA reads as TGCAGCGTTGTAGGTGGGGGGGGACAGCCCCAGCATTTT.

The rearrangement joins TRBV5-8 to TRBJ2-1; TRBD2 agrees at 11 bases. V trimming: 3 bases; J trimming: 4 bases; junction bases outside the gene matches: 6. The CDR3 totals 16 residues. From germline, CDR1 is SGHTS and CDR2 YDEGEE. CDR3 nucleotide sequence: TGTGCCAGCAGCTACTATAGACTAGCGGGATACAATGAGCAGTTCTTC. It codes for CASSYYRLAGYNEQFF.

This clone showed up just once. This chain uses TRBV5-1 with TRBJ1-1; 10 bases are shared with TRBD1. Losses at the gene ends were 4 bases for V and 2 bases for J; bases not matched to a gene: 5. The germline CDR1 and CDR2 sequences are SGHRS and YFSETQ. The CDR3 is 15 amino acids. The CDR3 sequence: CASSPRDRGNTEAFF. CDR3 DNA: TGCGCCAGCAGCCCAAGGGACAGGGGCAACACTGAAGCTTTCTTT.

The count of this clone is one. The chain links TRBV5-6 to TRBJ1-5; 8 bases are shared with TRBD1. This CDR3 is built from 15 residues. The germline gives CDR1 SGHDT, CDR2 YYEEEE. Germline trimming cut 3 bases from V and 2 bases from J; bases unmatched to any gene: 4. This chain's CDR3 is CASSWGTGGNQPQHF. CDR3 coding DNA: TGTGCCAGCAGCTGGGGGACAGGAGGCAATCAGCCCCAGCATTTT. The whole variable domain, filled in from reference TRBV5-6 and TRBJ1-5, reads DAGVTQSPTHLIKTRGQQVTLRCSPKSGHDTVSWYQQALGQGPQFIFQYYEEEERQRGNFPDRFSGHQFPNYSSELNVNALLLGDSALYLCASSWGTGGNQPQHFGDGTRLSIL.

The chain recombines TRBV7-8 with TRBJ1-5; D is ambiguous. CDR3 length equals 15 residues. V shed 1 base and J shed 0 bases, with 7 bases lying between them. Germline CDR1 is SGHVS and CDR2 is FQNEAQ. CDR3 in amino acids: CASSLESGSNQPQHF. The CDR3 DNA is TGTGCCAGCAGCTTAGAGTCGGGTAGCAATCAGCCCCAGCATTTT.

V and J are TRBV5-6 and TRBJ2-2; D is ambiguous. The CDR3 contains 13 residues. Germline assignment: CDR1 SGHDT and CDR2 YYEEEE. V was clipped by 5 bases and J by 8 bases, with 13 bases between them. The CDR3 nucleotides are TGTGCCAGCAGTTCCGGACGTGGTGGGGAGCTGTTTTTT. Encoded protein: CASSSGRGGELFF.

This sequence joins TRBV2 and TRBJ1-3; D unclear. This CDR3 region has 18 residues. Germline loops: CDR1 SNHLY, CDR2 FYNNEI. The V end lost 0 bases, the J end lost 2 bases, and 17 bases lay between the germline ends. CDR3 DNA sequence: TGTGCCAGCAGTGAAGCGCGTTCCGGGCCTGGGGCTGGAAACACCATATATTTT. As protein: CASSEARSGPGAGNTIYF.

This sequence joins TRBV9 and TRBJ2-1; 13 nucleotides agree with TRBD2. V shed 4 bases and J 6 bases; nucleotides not matched to a gene: 7. Germline V CDR1 and CDR2: SGDLS, YYNGEE. CDR3 length: 16 residues. CDR3 sequence: CASSPFGLAGVNEQFF. CDR3 bases: TGTGCCAGCAGCCCCTTCGGACTAGCGGGAGTCAATGAGCAGTTCTTC.

This chain uses TRBV7-9 with TRBJ1-1; D ambiguous. The V and J ends lost 6 bases and 0 bases respectively, with 11 bases between them. The CDR3 has 14 residues. Germline values: CDR1 SEHNR, CDR2 FQNEAQ (reference sequence). The CDR3 is CASSLTGLNTEAFF. The CDR3, as DNA: TGTGCCAGCAGTTTGACTGGATTGAACACTGAAGCTTTCTTT. Full variable domain (missing parts from reference TRBV7-9 and TRBJ1-1): DTGVSQNPRHKITKRGQNVTFRCDPISEHNRLYWYRQTLGQGPEFLTYFQNEAQLEKSRLLSDRFSAERPKGSFSTLEIQRTEQGDSAMYLCASSLTGLNTEAFFGQGTRLTVV.

The chain couples TRBV5-5 to TRBJ1-4; D not certain. Trimming left V 2 bases short and J 8 bases short, with 13 bases between. The CDR3 is made up of 14 amino acids. Germline values: CDR1 SGHKS, CDR2 YYEKEE (reference sequence). This chain's CDR3 is CASSLGPKMEKLFF. The CDR3 DNA is TGTGCCAGCAGCTTAGGACCGAAAATGGAAAAACTGTTTTTT.

V is TRBV7-8 and J is TRBJ2-7, with a tentative D call TRBD1 (5 bases). Trimming removed 5 bases at V and 3 bases at J, with 8 bases between. The CDR3 has 12 residues. Germline V gene data show CDR1 as SGHVS and CDR2 as FQNEAQ. CDR3 DNA: TGTGCCAGCAGCCAGGGCAGCTACGAGCAGTACTTC. It specifies CASSQGSYEQYF.